Listed here are 9 T cell receptor beta chains from one sample, sequenced in a study of Tregs in tolerant kidney transplant recipients. Profiled with immunoSEQ multiplex PCR; TCRdb holds only in-frame clones, not every one. Here the sample table reports some 52,000 clones. Source: CD4+ T cells from blood, taken before the transplant. The receptors were gathered from a human donor who received a combined kidney and bone marrow transplant.

Comment on this clone: The CDR3 is cut off 3 residues early in the read; its end comes from the germline J gene. V is TRBV30 and J is TRBJ1-2; the match to TRBD1 covers 7 bases. CDR1 GTSNPN and CDR2 SVGIG come from the germline V gene (reference sequence). CDR3 size: 14 residues. The V and J ends lost 0 bases and 3 bases, in that order; junction bases with no gene match: 4. Here the CDR3 reads CAWSVGRGDYGYTF. The part of the CDR3 DNA that was read is TGTGCCTGGAGTGTAGGCAGGGGGGACTATGGC.

As to this clone: One end of the junction does not line up with germline, which may come from a read error. CDR3 loop: CASSQVSQYF. CDR3 bases read: TGCGCCAGCAGCCAAGTCTCT. The chain uses TRBV4-2 and TRBJ2-4, with D hard to call. The DNA ends 3 residues before the CDR3 does, and the rest of the CDR3 is filled in from the germline J gene. Germline assignment: CDR1 LGHNA and CDR2 YNFKEQ. This CDR3 comprises 10 residues.

In the case of this clone: The sequenced fragment ends 3 residues before the CDR3 boundary, so the rest is inferred from the germline J gene. The J gene is TRBJ2-6, the V gene TRBV5-6, with no clear D. The CDR3 has 13 residues. CDR1 SGHDT and CDR2 YYEEEE come from the germline V gene. V dropped 3 bases and J dropped 6 bases, with 7 bases sitting between them. This CDR3 reads CASSWAAANVLTF. The sequenced part of the CDR3 DNA is TGTGCCAGCAGCTGGGCAGCGGCCAACGTC. Looking up the rest from reference TRBV5-6 and TRBJ2-6 gives the full variable domain: DAGVTQSPTHLIKTRGQQVTLRCSPKSGHDTVSWYQQALGQGPQFIFQYYEEEERQRGNFPDRFSGHQFPNYSSELNVNALLLGDSALYLCASSWAAANVLTFGAGSRLTVL.

As to this clone: Read coverage stops 3 residues before the CDR3 terminus; the germline J gene supplies the remainder. The gene calls are TRBV2 and TRBJ1-6; TRBD1 aligns across 7 bases. J lost 5 bases, V lost 5 bases, and 6 bases had no gene match. This CDR3 is 15 amino acids long. CDR1 is SNHLY, CDR2 FYNNEI, per germline. The part of the CDR3 DNA that was read is TGTGCCAGCAGTCCTTCCAGGGGGGATAATTCACCC. It encodes CASSPSRGDNSP. From start to end, the CDR3 is CASSPSRGDNSPLHF.

Concerning this clone: The read terminates 3 residues ahead of where the CDR3 ends, so the germline J gene completes it. Other DNA sequences of this sample code for an identical CDR3. The chain recombines TRBV30 with TRBJ1-2; TRBD1 aligns across 7 bases. Germline V gives CDR1 GTSNPN, CDR2 SVGIG (reference sequence). CDR3 size: 13 residues. CDR3 loop: CAWSVEGAGGYTF. The CDR3 DNA, read in part, is TGTGCCTGGAGTGTCGAGGGGGCTGGGGGC.

Note on this clone: The read is 3 residues too short to cover the CDR3 end, so that end is filled in from the germline J gene. The chain links TRBV7-2 to TRBJ2-5; TRBD2 agrees at 12 bases. The V gene's germline CDR1 is SGHTA and CDR2 FQGNSA. After removal of 3 bases from V and 7 bases from J, the junction contained 6 bases not matched to a gene. The CDR3 extends over 15 amino acids. Partial CDR3 DNA: TGTGCCAGCAGCTTTCTAGCGGGGGGGGGTGGGACC. Encoded protein: CASSFLAGGGGT. The complete CDR3 reads CASSFLAGGGGTQYF.

Comments on this clone: The CDR3 extends 3 residues past the end of the read, so its final part is completed from the germline J gene. J is TRBJ2-7 and V is TRBV5-6; possibly TRBD2 for D (5 bases). The CDR3 loop spans 14 amino acids. Germline CDR1 reads SGHDT; CDR2 reads YYEEEE. Deletions cut 4 bases from V and 0 bases from J, with 11 bases between. The sequenced CDR3 bases are TGTGCCAGCAGCCGAGGGCAGAACTCCTACGAG. Translated: CASSRGQNSYE. The CDR3 reads in full as CASSRGQNSYEQYF.

On this clone itself: From the germline J gene comes the end of the CDR3, since the read stops 3 residues before it. V is TRBV7-2 and J is TRBJ1-2; possible D gene TRBD1, 5 bases. The CDR3 has 12 residues. The germline gives CDR1 SGHTA, CDR2 FQGNSA. The CDR3 bases that were read are TGTGCCAGCAGCTTAAGGGGCCGAGGC. It translates to CASSLRGRG. The entire CDR3 reads CASSLRGRGYTF.

Concerning this clone itself: The read terminates 3 residues ahead of where the CDR3 ends, so the germline J gene completes it. The gene calls are TRBV18 and TRBJ2-1; 11 bases agree with TRBD2. Germline lookup yields CDR1 KGHSH and CDR2 LQKENI. CDR3 length: 16 residues. The ends lost 3 bases at V and 9 bases at J; junction bases unmatched: 10. The CDR3 bases that were read are TGTGCCAGCTCACCGGGAACTAGCGGGAGTTCGGGTGAG. This translates into CASSPGTSGSSGE. The CDR3 as a whole reads CASSPGTSGSSGEQFF.